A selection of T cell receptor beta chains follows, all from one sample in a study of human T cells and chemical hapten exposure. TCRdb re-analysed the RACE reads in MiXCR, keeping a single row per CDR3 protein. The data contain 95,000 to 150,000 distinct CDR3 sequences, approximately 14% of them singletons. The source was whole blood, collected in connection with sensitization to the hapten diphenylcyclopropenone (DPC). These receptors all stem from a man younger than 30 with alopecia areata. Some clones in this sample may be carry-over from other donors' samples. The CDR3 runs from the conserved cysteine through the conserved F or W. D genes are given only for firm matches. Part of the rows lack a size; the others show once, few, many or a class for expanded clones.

CDR3 protein: CASSLSAGRVETQYF
CDR3 DNA: TGTGCCAGCAGTTTATCTGCAGGGCGAGTGGAGACCCAGTACTTC
D gene: NA
V gene: TRBV12-3/TRBV12-4
clone size: few
J gene: TRBJ2-5

CDR3 protein: CASSRGDRDAGELFF
CDR3 DNA: TGTGCCAGCAGCCGAGGGGACAGGGATGCCGGGGAGCTGTTTTTT
D gene: TRBD1
V gene: TRBV3-1
clone size: few
J gene: TRBJ2-2

CDR3 protein: CASSYIQGAGETQYF
CDR3 DNA: TGTGCCAGCAGTTACATCCAGGGGGCGGGAGAGACCCAGTACTTC
D gene: TRBD1
V gene: TRBV6-6
clone size: few
J gene: TRBJ2-5

CDR3 protein: CAIGTDHAKGYTF
CDR3 DNA: TGTGCCATCGGGACGGACCATGCGAAAGGCTACACCTTC
D gene: NA
V gene: TRBV6-2/TRBV6-3
clone size: NA
J gene: TRBJ1-2

CDR3 protein: CASSSSGTGSGNTIYF
CDR3 DNA: TGCGCCAGCAGCAGCTCCGGGACGGGCTCTGGAAACACCATATATTTT
D gene: NA
V gene: TRBV5-1
clone size: few
J gene: TRBJ1-3

CDR3 protein: CASTPGAGLSFSSLAKNIQYF
CDR3 DNA: TGTGCCAGCACCCCCGGCGCCGGACTATCCTTTTCATCCTTAGCCAAAAACATTCAGTACTTC
D gene: NA
V gene: TRBV7-9
clone size: NA
J gene: TRBJ2-4

CDR3 protein: CASRRVPQETQYF
CDR3 DNA: TGTGCCAGCAGACGAGTACCTCAAGAGACCCAGTACTTC
D gene: NA
V gene: TRBV7-6
clone size: few
J gene: TRBJ2-5

CDR3 protein: CSTDPGRTQYF
CDR3 DNA: TGCAGCACGGACCCGGGTAGGACCCAGTACTTC
D gene: NA
V gene: TRBV29-1
clone size: few
J gene: TRBJ2-5

CDR3 protein: CASSEYGDSYNEQFF
CDR3 DNA: TGTGCCAGCAGTGAATACGGGGATTCCTACAATGAGCAGTTCTTC
D gene: NA
V gene: TRBV6-4
clone size: NA
J gene: TRBJ2-1

CDR3 protein: CASSEPQGGQFF
CDR3 DNA: TGCGCCAGCAGTGAGCCCCAGGGTGGGCAGTTCTTC
D gene: NA
V gene: TRBV10-1
clone size: few
J gene: TRBJ2-1

CDR3 protein: CASSPRTSGGRETQYF
CDR3 DNA: TGTGCCAGCAGCCCGAGGACTAGCGGGGGGAGAGAGACCCAGTACTTC
D gene: TRBD2
V gene: TRBV7-6
clone size: NA
J gene: TRBJ2-5

CDR3 protein: CATSDLWAGDTQYF
CDR3 DNA: TGTGCCACCAGTGATTTGTGGGCCGGAGATACGCAGTATTTT
D gene: NA
V gene: TRBV24-1
clone size: NA
J gene: TRBJ2-3

CDR3 protein: CASSYSAGLVPRETQYF
CDR3 DNA: TGTGCCAGCAGTTACTCGGCGGGACTGGTCCCGCGAGAGACCCAGTACTTC
D gene: NA
V gene: TRBV6-5
clone size: few
J gene: TRBJ2-5

CDR3 protein: CASSEFGQGLSSGANVLTF
CDR3 DNA: TGTGCCAGCAGTGAATTCGGACAGGGGCTGAGCTCTGGGGCCAACGTCCTGACTTTC
D gene: TRBD1
V gene: TRBV6-1
clone size: once
J gene: TRBJ2-6

CDR3 protein: CAISDTHEKLFF
CDR3 DNA: TGTGCCATCAGTGATACTCATGAAAAACTGTTTTTT
D gene: NA
V gene: TRBV10-3
clone size: few
J gene: TRBJ1-4

CDR3 protein: CASSLEVSYNEQFF
CDR3 DNA: TGTGCCAGCAGCTTAGAGGTCAGTTACAATGAGCAGTTCTTC
D gene: NA
V gene: TRBV7-9
clone size: few
J gene: TRBJ2-1

CDR3 protein: CASSQDWTGTSYEQYF
CDR3 DNA: TGTGCCAGCAGCCAAGATTGGACGGGGACATCCTACGAGCAGTACTTC
D gene: NA
V gene: TRBV4-2
clone size: few
J gene: TRBJ2-7

CDR3 protein: CASRLGQGVYGYTF
CDR3 DNA: TGTGCCAGCAGGCTCGGACAGGGAGTGTATGGCTACACCTTC
D gene: TRBD1
V gene: TRBV6-5
clone size: many
J gene: TRBJ1-2

CDR3 protein: CASSSGTEETQYF
CDR3 DNA: TGTGCCAGCAGCTCCGGGACAGAAGAGACCCAGTACTTC
D gene: TRBD1
V gene: TRBV7-2
clone size: many
J gene: TRBJ2-5

CDR3 protein: CASSLGTGLRTGELFF
CDR3 DNA: TGTGCCAGCAGCCTCGGGACAGGGCTCCGCACCGGGGAGCTGTTTTTT
D gene: TRBD1
V gene: TRBV12-3/TRBV12-4
clone size: NA
J gene: TRBJ2-2

CDR3 protein: CSAPFATNEKLFF
CDR3 DNA: TGCAGTGCACCGTTTGCAACTAATGAAAAACTGTTTTTT
D gene: NA
V gene: TRBV20-1
clone size: NA
J gene: TRBJ1-4

CDR3 protein: CSVEDHRAEQYF
CDR3 DNA: TGCAGCGTTGAAGATCACAGGGCCGAGCAGTACTTC
D gene: NA
V gene: TRBV29-1
clone size: NA
J gene: TRBJ2-7

CDR3 protein: CASRGRAGEFFEQYF
CDR3 DNA: TGTGCCAGCAGGGGTAGAGCGGGGGAGTTCTTCGAGCAGTACTTC
D gene: TRBD2
V gene: TRBV6-2/TRBV6-3
clone size: many
J gene: TRBJ2-7

CDR3 protein: CASSQVPGPFSYEQYF
CDR3 DNA: TGCGCCAGCAGCCAAGTACCAGGACCGTTCTCCTACGAGCAGTACTTC
D gene: NA
V gene: TRBV4-1
clone size: few
J gene: TRBJ2-7

CDR3 protein: CASTPGGFQGVSYNEQFF
CDR3 DNA: TGTGCCAGCACCCCGGGGGGGTTCCAGGGGGTCTCCTACAATGAGCAGTTCTTC
D gene: NA
V gene: TRBV28
clone size: few
J gene: TRBJ2-1

CDR3 protein: CASSLARAANTGELFF
CDR3 DNA: TGTGCCAGCAGCTTAGCCAGGGCAGCGAACACCGGGGAGCTGTTTTTT
D gene: NA
V gene: TRBV11-3
clone size: NA
J gene: TRBJ2-2

CDR3 protein: CASSNAPWYSNQPQHF
CDR3 DNA: TGTGCCAGCAGCAACGCCCCATGGTATAGCAATCAGCCCCAGCATTTT
D gene: NA
V gene: TRBV21-1
clone size: NA
J gene: TRBJ1-5

CDR3 protein: CASKGTRVYEQYF
CDR3 DNA: TGTGCCAGCAAGGGGACTAGAGTCTACGAGCAGTACTTC
D gene: TRBD2
V gene: TRBV6-2/TRBV6-3
clone size: NA
J gene: TRBJ2-7

CDR3 protein: CASSESAGDGYTF
CDR3 DNA: TGCGCCAGCAGTGAGTCTGCGGGGGACGGCTACACCTTC
D gene: NA
V gene: TRBV10-2
clone size: few
J gene: TRBJ1-2

CDR3 protein: CASTDSHYEQYF
CDR3 DNA: TGTGCCAGCACCGACTCTCACTACGAGCAGTACTTC
D gene: NA
V gene: TRBV27
clone size: many
J gene: TRBJ2-7

CDR3 protein: CASSLNSPTRGHYEQYF
CDR3 DNA: TGTGCCAGCAGCTTAAATTCCCCCACGCGGGGGCACTACGAGCAGTACTTC
D gene: NA
V gene: TRBV7-2
clone size: NA
J gene: TRBJ2-7

CDR3 protein: CASNIHPGQRNIQYF
CDR3 DNA: TGTGCCAGTAACATCCATCCGGGACAGAGAAACATTCAGTACTTC
D gene: TRBD1
V gene: TRBV19
clone size: few
J gene: TRBJ2-4

CDR3 protein: CASRDQQDYGYTF
CDR3 DNA: TGTGCCAGCAGAGATCAACAGGATTATGGCTACACCTTC
D gene: NA
V gene: TRBV6-2/TRBV6-3
clone size: few
J gene: TRBJ1-2

CDR3 protein: CSVGTVELNTEAFF
CDR3 DNA: TGCAGCGTCGGGACAGTGGAGCTGAACACTGAAGCTTTCTTT
D gene: TRBD1
V gene: TRBV29-1
clone size: NA
J gene: TRBJ1-1

CDR3 protein: CASSLGGEISNQPQHF
CDR3 DNA: TGCGCCAGCAGCTTAGGAGGGGAGATTAGCAATCAGCCCCAGCATTTT
D gene: NA
V gene: TRBV5-1
clone size: few
J gene: TRBJ1-5

CDR3 protein: CASRPLSGTGGGTEAFF
CDR3 DNA: TGTGCCAGCAGACCACTTTCGGGGACAGGGGGCGGCACTGAAGCTTTCTTT
D gene: TRBD1
V gene: TRBV6-6
clone size: few
J gene: TRBJ1-1

CDR3 protein: CASSSTTGTEAFF
CDR3 DNA: TGTGCCAGCAGTTCTACTACAGGGACTGAAGCTTTCTTT
D gene: NA
V gene: TRBV6-5
clone size: many
J gene: TRBJ1-1

CDR3 protein: CASSAPGGGGEKLFF
CDR3 DNA: TGTGCCAGCAGTGCCCCAGGGGGCGGGGGTGAAAAACTGTTTTTT
D gene: TRBD1
V gene: TRBV2
clone size: NA
J gene: TRBJ1-4

CDR3 protein: CASSGDTSSGNTIYF
CDR3 DNA: TGTGCCAGCAGTGGGGATACGAGCTCTGGAAACACCATATATTTT
D gene: NA
V gene: TRBV25-1
clone size: NA
J gene: TRBJ1-3

CDR3 protein: CSARGGSPVVHIQYF
CDR3 DNA: TGCAGTGCTAGAGGGGGGTCTCCAGTCGTCCACATTCAGTACTTC
D gene: NA
V gene: TRBV20-1
clone size: NA
J gene: TRBJ2-4

CDR3 protein: CASRASGANTGELFF
CDR3 DNA: TGTGCCAGCAGGGCTAGCGGCGCGAACACCGGGGAGCTGTTTTTT
D gene: TRBD2
V gene: TRBV28
clone size: NA
J gene: TRBJ2-2

CDR3 protein: CSVKKGGNYEQYF
CDR3 DNA: TGCAGCGTCAAAAAGGGTGGGAACTACGAGCAGTACTTC
D gene: NA
V gene: TRBV29-1
clone size: few
J gene: TRBJ2-7

CDR3 protein: CSARDSNTEAFF
CDR3 DNA: TGCAGTGCTAGGGACTCGAACACTGAAGCTTTCTTT
D gene: NA
V gene: TRBV20-1
clone size: NA
J gene: TRBJ1-1

CDR3 protein: CASSRRLAGNYEQYF
CDR3 DNA: TGTGCCAGCAGCCGAAGACTAGCGGGGAACTACGAGCAGTACTTC
D gene: TRBD2
V gene: TRBV2
clone size: NA
J gene: TRBJ2-7

CDR3 protein: CASSYPERGGHQETQYF
CDR3 DNA: TGTGCCAGCAGCTATCCCGAGCGCGGGGGCCACCAAGAGACCCAGTACTTC
D gene: NA
V gene: TRBV7-2
clone size: NA
J gene: TRBJ2-5

CDR3 protein: CASSFHRGYEQYF
CDR3 DNA: TGTGCCAGCAGCTTCCACAGGGGTTACGAGCAGTACTTC
D gene: TRBD1
V gene: TRBV7-2
clone size: NA
J gene: TRBJ2-7

CDR3 protein: CSVRRGGSNTEAFF
CDR3 DNA: TGCAGCGTTCGAAGGGGGGGATCTAACACTGAAGCTTTCTTT
D gene: NA
V gene: TRBV29-1
clone size: few
J gene: TRBJ1-1

CDR3 protein: CASSLAWDRAADTEAFF
CDR3 DNA: TGTGCCAGCAGCTTAGCTTGGGACAGGGCTGCGGACACTGAAGCTTTCTTT
D gene: TRBD1
V gene: TRBV7-8
clone size: few
J gene: TRBJ1-1

CDR3 protein: CASSVRANTEAFF
CDR3 DNA: TGTGCCAGCAGCGTAAGGGCCAACACTGAAGCTTTCTTT
D gene: NA
V gene: TRBV9
clone size: few
J gene: TRBJ1-1

CDR3 protein: CSARDRDRETGELFF
CDR3 DNA: TGCAGTGCCAGGGATCGGGACAGGGAGACCGGGGAGCTGTTTTTT
D gene: TRBD1
V gene: TRBV20-1
clone size: many
J gene: TRBJ2-2

CDR3 protein: CASSIGQGYTEAFF
CDR3 DNA: TGTGCCAGCAGCATTGGGCAGGGGTACACTGAAGCTTTCTTT
D gene: NA
V gene: TRBV7-9
clone size: NA
J gene: TRBJ1-1

CDR3 protein: CASSLRTDSYEQYF
CDR3 DNA: TGTGCCAGCAGCCTACGGACAGACTCCTACGAGCAGTACTTC
D gene: NA
V gene: TRBV7-9
clone size: NA
J gene: TRBJ2-7

CDR3 protein: CASSRLSSGGHNEQFF
CDR3 DNA: TGTGCCAGCAGCCGCCTCAGTAGCGGGGGACACAATGAGCAGTTCTTC
D gene: TRBD2
V gene: TRBV3-1
clone size: few
J gene: TRBJ2-1

CDR3 protein: CASSFGKRNTIYF
CDR3 DNA: TGTGCCAGCAGCTTCGGCAAGCGAAACACCATATATTTT
D gene: NA
V gene: TRBV7-2
clone size: few
J gene: TRBJ1-3

CDR3 protein: CASSPRSTDNTEAFF
CDR3 DNA: TGTGCCAGCAGCCCCAGGAGTACGGACAACACTGAAGCTTTCTTT
D gene: NA
V gene: TRBV7-2
clone size: NA
J gene: TRBJ1-1

CDR3 protein: CASSQRGNYGYTF
CDR3 DNA: TGTGCCAGCAGCCAAAGGGGCAACTATGGCTACACCTTC
D gene: NA
V gene: TRBV9
clone size: few
J gene: TRBJ1-2

CDR3 protein: CASSLRRDRRGSGANVLTF
CDR3 DNA: TGTGCCAGCAGCTTACGCCGAGACAGGCGCGGCTCTGGGGCCAACGTCCTGACTTTC
D gene: NA
V gene: TRBV11-1
clone size: NA
J gene: TRBJ2-6

CDR3 protein: CASSPRLAGASSSYNEQFF
CDR3 DNA: TGTGCCAGCAGTCCCCGACTAGCGGGGGCCTCCAGCTCCTACAATGAGCAGTTCTTC
D gene: TRBD2
V gene: TRBV27
clone size: many
J gene: TRBJ2-1

CDR3 protein: CASSQESGGATNEQFF
CDR3 DNA: TGCGCCAGCAGCCAGGAAAGCGGGGGGGCTACAAATGAGCAGTTCTTC
D gene: TRBD2
V gene: TRBV4-1
clone size: NA
J gene: TRBJ2-1